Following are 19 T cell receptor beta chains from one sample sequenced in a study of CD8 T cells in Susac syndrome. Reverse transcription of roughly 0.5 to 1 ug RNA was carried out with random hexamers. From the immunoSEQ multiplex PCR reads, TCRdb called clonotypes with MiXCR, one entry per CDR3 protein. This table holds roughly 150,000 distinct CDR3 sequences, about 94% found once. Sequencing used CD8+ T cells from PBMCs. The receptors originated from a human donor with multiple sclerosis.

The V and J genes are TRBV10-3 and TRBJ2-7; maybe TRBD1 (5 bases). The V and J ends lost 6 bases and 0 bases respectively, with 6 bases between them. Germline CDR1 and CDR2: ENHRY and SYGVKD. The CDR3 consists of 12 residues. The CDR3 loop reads CAIRDNSYEQYF. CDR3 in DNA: TGTGCCATCAGGGACAACTCCTACGAGCAGTACTTC.

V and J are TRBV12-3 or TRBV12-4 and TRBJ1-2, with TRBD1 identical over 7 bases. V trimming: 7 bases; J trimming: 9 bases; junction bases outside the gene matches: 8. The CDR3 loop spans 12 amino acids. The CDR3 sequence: CASTRDRVRYTF. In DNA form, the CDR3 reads TGTGCCAGCACCCGGGACAGAGTACGCTACACCTTC.

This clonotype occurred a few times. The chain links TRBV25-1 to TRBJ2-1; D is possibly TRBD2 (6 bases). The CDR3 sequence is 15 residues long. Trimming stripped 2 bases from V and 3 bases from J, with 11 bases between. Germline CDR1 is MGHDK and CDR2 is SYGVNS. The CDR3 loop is CASSEGGTDYNEQFF. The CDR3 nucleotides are TGTGCCAGCAGTGAAGGCGGGACCGACTACAATGAGCAGTTCTTC. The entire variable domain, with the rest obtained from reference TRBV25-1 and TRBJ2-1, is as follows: EADIYQTPRYLVIGTGKKITLECSQTMGHDKMYWYQQDPGMELHLIHYSYGVNSTEKGDLSSESTVSRIRTEHFPLTLESARPSHTSQYLCASSEGGTDYNEQFFGPGTRLTVL.

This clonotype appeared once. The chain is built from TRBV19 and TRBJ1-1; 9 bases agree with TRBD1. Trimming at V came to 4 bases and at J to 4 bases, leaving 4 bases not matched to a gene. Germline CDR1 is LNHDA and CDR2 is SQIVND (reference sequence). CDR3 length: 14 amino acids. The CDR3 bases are TGTGCCAGTAGTAGACAGGGGGACGGCACTGAAGCTTTCTTT. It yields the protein CASSRQGDGTEAFF.

CDR3 nucleotides: TGTGCCAGCAGTTTTTCCCCGTCCTACAATGAGCAGTTCTTC. Encoded protein: CASSFSPSYNEQFF. The J gene is TRBJ2-1, the V gene TRBV12-3 or TRBV12-4, with D uncertain. Trimming took 3 bases from V and 1 from J, leaving 7 bases between them. This CDR3 is 14 amino acids long.

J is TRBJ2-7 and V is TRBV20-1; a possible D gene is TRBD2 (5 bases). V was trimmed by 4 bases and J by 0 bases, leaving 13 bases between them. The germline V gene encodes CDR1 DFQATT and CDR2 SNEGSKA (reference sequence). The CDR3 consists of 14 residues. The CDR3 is CSATFTGSSYEQYF. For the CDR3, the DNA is TGCAGTGCTACCTTCACTGGGAGCTCCTACGAGCAGTACTTC.

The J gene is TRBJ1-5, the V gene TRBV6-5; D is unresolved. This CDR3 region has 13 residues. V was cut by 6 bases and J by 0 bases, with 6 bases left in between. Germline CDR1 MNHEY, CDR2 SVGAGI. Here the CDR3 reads CASSMGSNQPQHF. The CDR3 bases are TGTGCCAGCAGCATGGGTAGCAATCAGCCCCAGCATTTT.

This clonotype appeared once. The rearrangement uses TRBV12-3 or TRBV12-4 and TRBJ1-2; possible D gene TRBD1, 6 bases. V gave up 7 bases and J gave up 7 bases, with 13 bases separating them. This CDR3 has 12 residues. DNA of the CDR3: TGTGCCAGCACATCGCGGGGGCTTGGCTACACCTTC. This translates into CASTSRGLGYTF.

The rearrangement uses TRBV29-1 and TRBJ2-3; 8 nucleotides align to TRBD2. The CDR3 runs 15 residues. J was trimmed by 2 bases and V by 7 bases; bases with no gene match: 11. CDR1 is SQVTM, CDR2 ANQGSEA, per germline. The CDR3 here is CSARGGPSNTDTQYF. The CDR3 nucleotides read TGCAGCGCCCGCGGGGGGCCCTCAAACACAGATACGCAGTATTTT.

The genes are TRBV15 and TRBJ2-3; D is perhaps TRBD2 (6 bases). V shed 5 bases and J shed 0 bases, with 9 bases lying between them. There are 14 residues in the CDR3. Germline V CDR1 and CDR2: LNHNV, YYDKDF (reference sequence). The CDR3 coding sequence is TGTGCCACCAGCCCCCGGGGGAGCACAGATACGCAGTATTTT. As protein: CATSPRGSTDTQYF. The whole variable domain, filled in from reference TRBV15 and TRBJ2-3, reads DAMVIQNPRYQVTQFGKPVTLSCSQTLNHNVMYWYQQKSSQAPKLLFHYYDKDFNNEADTPDNFQSRRPNTSFCFLDIRSPGLGDTAMYLCATSPRGSTDTQYFGPGTRLTVL.

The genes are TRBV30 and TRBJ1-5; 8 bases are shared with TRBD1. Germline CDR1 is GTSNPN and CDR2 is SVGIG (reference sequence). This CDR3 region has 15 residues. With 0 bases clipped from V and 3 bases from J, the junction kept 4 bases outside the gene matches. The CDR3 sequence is CAWSVQGVINQPQHF. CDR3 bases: TGTGCCTGGAGTGTACAGGGGGTTATCAATCAGCCCCAGCATTTT.

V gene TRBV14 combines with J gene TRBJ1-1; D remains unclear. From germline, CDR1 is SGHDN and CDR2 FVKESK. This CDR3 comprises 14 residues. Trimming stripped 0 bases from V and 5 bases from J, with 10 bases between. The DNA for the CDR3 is TGTGCCAGCAGCCAAGATCTTAGGAGGACTGAAGCTTTCTTT. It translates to CASSQDLRRTEAFF.

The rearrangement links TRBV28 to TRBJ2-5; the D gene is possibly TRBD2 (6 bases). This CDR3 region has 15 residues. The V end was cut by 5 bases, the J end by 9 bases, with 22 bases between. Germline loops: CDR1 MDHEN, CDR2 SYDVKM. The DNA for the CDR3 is TGTGCCAGCAGTCCGGGGGACTCAACGCGCAGGGCCCAGTACTTC. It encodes CASSPGDSTRRAQYF.

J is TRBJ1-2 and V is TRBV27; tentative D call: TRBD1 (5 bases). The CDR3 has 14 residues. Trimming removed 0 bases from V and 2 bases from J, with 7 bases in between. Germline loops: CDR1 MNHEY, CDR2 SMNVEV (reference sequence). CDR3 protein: CASSLSAGNYGYTF. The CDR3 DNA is TGTGCCAGCAGTTTATCGGCAGGGAACTATGGCTACACCTTC.

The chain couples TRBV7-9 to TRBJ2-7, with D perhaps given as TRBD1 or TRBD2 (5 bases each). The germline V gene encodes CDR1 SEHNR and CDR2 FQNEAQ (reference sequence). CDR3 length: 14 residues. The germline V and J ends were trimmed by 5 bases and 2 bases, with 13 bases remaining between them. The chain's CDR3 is CASSPRALAYEQYF. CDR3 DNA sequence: TGTGCCAGCAGCCCCAGGGCACTAGCCTACGAGCAGTACTTC. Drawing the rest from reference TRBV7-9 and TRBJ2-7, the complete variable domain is DTGVSQNPRHKITKRGQNVTFRCDPISEHNRLYWYRQTLGQGPEFLTYFQNEAQLEKSRLLSDRFSAERPKGSFSTLEIQRTEQGDSAMYLCASSPRALAYEQYFGPGTRLTVT.

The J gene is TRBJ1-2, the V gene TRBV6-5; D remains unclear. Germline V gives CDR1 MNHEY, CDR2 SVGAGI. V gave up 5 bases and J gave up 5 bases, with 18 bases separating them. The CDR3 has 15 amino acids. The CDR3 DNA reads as TGTGCCAGCAGTGAATCGACACGGGGTGGATATGGCTACACCTTC. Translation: CASSESTRGGYGYTF.

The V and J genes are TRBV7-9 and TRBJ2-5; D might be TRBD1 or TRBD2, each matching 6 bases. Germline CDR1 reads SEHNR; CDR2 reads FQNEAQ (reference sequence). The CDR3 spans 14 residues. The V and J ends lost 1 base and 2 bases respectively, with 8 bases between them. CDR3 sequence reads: CASSLEGGQETQYF. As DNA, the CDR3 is TGTGCCAGCAGCTTAGAGGGGGGTCAAGAGACCCAGTACTTC.

In DNA form, the CDR3 reads TGTGCCACCAGCAGAGCCCGCGGGGGGGCCTACGAGCAGTACTTC. Amino acids: CATSRARGGAYEQYF. The genes are TRBV15 and TRBJ2-7; 9 positions agree with TRBD2. The CDR3 loop spans 15 amino acids. Germline-derived CDR1 and CDR2 are LNHNV and YYDKDF (reference sequence). The V and J ends lost 1 base and 2 bases, in that order; junction bases with no gene match: 3.

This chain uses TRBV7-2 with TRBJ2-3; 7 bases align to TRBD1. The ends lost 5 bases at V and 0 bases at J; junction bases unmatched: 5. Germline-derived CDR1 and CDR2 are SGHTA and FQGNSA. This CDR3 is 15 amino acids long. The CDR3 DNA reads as TGTGCCAGCAGCCCAGGGACAGTTAGCACAGATACGCAGTATTTT. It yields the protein CASSPGTVSTDTQYF.